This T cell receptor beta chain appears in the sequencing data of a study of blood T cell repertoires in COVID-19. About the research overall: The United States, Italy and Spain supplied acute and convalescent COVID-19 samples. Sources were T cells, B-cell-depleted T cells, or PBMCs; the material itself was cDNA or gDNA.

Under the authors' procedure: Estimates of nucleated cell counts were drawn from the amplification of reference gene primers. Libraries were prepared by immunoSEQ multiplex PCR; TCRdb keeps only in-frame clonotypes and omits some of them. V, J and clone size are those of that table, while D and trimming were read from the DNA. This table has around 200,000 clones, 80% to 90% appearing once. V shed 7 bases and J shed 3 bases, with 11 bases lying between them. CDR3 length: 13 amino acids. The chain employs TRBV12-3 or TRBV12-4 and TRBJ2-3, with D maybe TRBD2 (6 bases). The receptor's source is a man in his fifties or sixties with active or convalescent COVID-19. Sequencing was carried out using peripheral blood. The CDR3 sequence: CASTRDFTDTQYF. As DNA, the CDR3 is TGTGCCAGCACCCGGGACTTTACAGATACGCAGTATTTT.